A single sample is the source of the 16 T cell receptor beta chains below, sequenced in a study of blood T cell repertoires in COVID-19 (TCRdb year 2020). Libraries were made using the immunoSEQ multiplex PCR assay. TCRdb re-hosts the immuneACCESS table, in-frame sequences only. Its copies lack some clones; in the studies checked, an unresolved V gene accounts for under half of them, and the cause for the rest is not known. The sample table lists about 190,000 clones, about 82% of them with a count of one. Of the sample, 7.5% to 10% is held by the ten largest clones. The sample was PBMCs or T cells enriched from blood (not recorded which). Source of these receptors: a woman aged 25 to 45 who had recovered from COVID-19.

This clone was recorded a few times. The chain employs TRBV9 and TRBJ2-3, with a tentative D call TRBD1 (5 bases). Germline CDR1 SGDLS, CDR2 YYNGEE. V shed 4 bases and J shed 1 base, with 13 bases lying between them. The CDR3 is 15 residues long. CDR3 loop: CASSPSTARTDTQYF. As DNA, the CDR3 is TGTGCCAGCAGCCCTTCGACAGCCCGCACAGATACGCAGTATTTT.

The chain employs TRBV6-5 and TRBJ2-1; 7 bases line up with TRBD2. There are 16 residues in the CDR3. The J segment lost 7 bases and the V segment lost 2 bases, leaving 11 bases of the junction unmatched. From germline, CDR1 is MNHEY and CDR2 SVGAGI. CDR3 DNA: TGTGCCAGCAGTTACGTGGGGACTATTTCAAATAATGAGCAGTTCTTC. Translation: CASSYVGTISNNEQFF.

This clone was counted only a few times. The chain couples TRBV2 to TRBJ2-7; D might be TRBD1 (6 bases). This CDR3 spans 14 amino acids. V gave up 5 bases and J gave up 3 bases, with 14 bases separating them. CDR1 SNHLY and CDR2 FYNNEI come from the germline V gene. CDR3 region: CASSKQGSYYEQYF. In DNA form, the CDR3 reads TGTGCCAGCAGTAAACAGGGATCCTACTACGAGCAGTACTTC. The full variable domain, its missing parts supplied by reference TRBV2 and TRBJ2-7, is EPEVTQTPSHQVTQMGQEVILRCVPISNHLYFYWYRQILGQKVEFLVSFYNNEISEKSEIFDDQFSVERPDGSNFTLKIRSTKLEDSAMYFCASSKQGSYYEQYFGPGTRLTVT.

V is TRBV4-1 and J is TRBJ2-7, with a possible D match to TRBD1 (5 bases). The CDR3 is 15 residues long. V was trimmed by 0 bases and J by 0 bases, leaving 9 bases between them. CDR1 is MGHRA and CDR2 is YSYEKL in the germline V gene. The DNA for the CDR3 is TGCGCCAGCAGCCAAGAAAGGCAGGGCTCCTACGAGCAGTACTTC. This sequence encodes CASSQERQGSYEQYF.

The chain combines TRBV29-1 with TRBJ2-1; D gene ambiguous. The V gene lost 4 bases and the J gene lost 3 bases, with 10 bases spanning the gap. CDR1 and CDR2 (germline): SQVTM, ANQGSEA. CDR3 length: 13 amino acids. Written as DNA, the CDR3 is TGCAGCGTTGTGGTAGTCGACTACAATGAGCAGTTCTTC. Its translation is CSVVVVDYNEQFF.

This chain links TRBV11-2 with TRBJ2-3, with 12 bases matching TRBD2. The CDR3 runs to 16 residues. Germline CDR1 is SGHAT and CDR2 is FQNNGV. With 3 bases clipped from V and 5 bases from J, the junction kept 6 bases outside the gene matches. The CDR3 coding sequence is TGTGCCAGCAGCTTGACTACGGGACTAGCGGGAGATACGCAGTATTTT. As protein: CASSLTTGLAGDTQYF.

The chain uses TRBV27 and TRBJ2-3; no firm D call. The CDR3 totals 13 residues. Deletions cut 3 bases from V and 3 bases from J, with 7 bases between. Per germline, CDR1 MNHEY and CDR2 SMNVEV (reference sequence). The DNA of the CDR3 is TGTGCCAGCAGTTTGGTGAGGACAGATACGCAGTATTTT. As protein: CASSLVRTDTQYF.

The rearrangement joins TRBV3-1 (or the pseudogene TRBV3-2) to TRBJ2-1; 11 bases map to TRBD2. V was pared by 3 bases and J by 7 bases, with 11 bases of the junction left unmatched. Germline loops: CDR1 LGHDT, CDR2 YNNKEL (reference sequence). This CDR3 region has 17 residues. The CDR3: CASSQEIAGGMGNEQFF. The CDR3 region has the DNA TGTGCCAGCAGCCAGGAAATAGCGGGAGGGATGGGAAATGAGCAGTTCTTC.

The chain recombines TRBV19 with TRBJ1-2, with a possible D match to TRBD1 (5 bases). Germline V gene sequence: CDR1 LNHDA, CDR2 SQIVND (reference sequence). Trimming stripped 3 bases from V and 6 bases from J, with 11 bases between. The length of the CDR3 is 13 residues. CDR3 loop: CASSIGRVDGYTF. The DNA for the CDR3 is TGTGCCAGTAGTATCGGCAGGGTGGATGGCTACACCTTC.

This clone was counted a single time. The chain links TRBV11-2 to TRBJ1-4, with TRBD1 matching over 12 bases. The V gene's germline CDR1 is SGHAT and CDR2 FQNNGV. J was trimmed by 7 bases and V by 5 bases; bases with no gene match: 5. The CDR3 has 15 amino acids. CDR3 DNA sequence: TGTGCCAGCAGCCCCGGGACAGGGGGCGGTGAAAAACTGTTTTTT. This sequence encodes CASSPGTGGGEKLFF.

This clone came up a few times. This chain joins TRBV28 and TRBJ2-5; 10 bases agree with TRBD2. Germline loops: CDR1 MDHEN, CDR2 SYDVKM. The CDR3 consists of 17 residues. Trimming took 3 bases from V and 5 from J; bases not matched to a gene: 12. This chain's CDR3 is CASSLGLAGASLETQYF. CDR3 coding DNA: TGTGCCAGCAGTTTGGGGCTAGCGGGAGCGTCCTTGGAGACCCAGTACTTC. Full variable domain (outside the CDR3, taken from reference TRBV28 and TRBJ2-5): DVKVTQSSRYLVKRTGEKVFLECVQDMDHENMFWYRQDPGLGLRLIYFSYDVKMKEKGDIPEGYSVSREKKERFSLILESASTNQTSMYLCASSLGLAGASLETQYFGPGTRLLVL.

The chain links TRBV7-9 to TRBJ2-7, with 8 bases matching TRBD2. V shed 5 bases and J 0 bases; nucleotides not matched to a gene: 9. Germline values: CDR1 SEHNR, CDR2 FQNEAQ (reference sequence). This CDR3 is 16 amino acids long. The CDR3 bases are TGTGCCAGCAGCCCCCATAGGCGGGAGGCCTCCTACGAGCAGTACTTC. This gives the protein CASSPHRREASYEQYF. Based on the CDR3 plus reference TRBV7-9 and TRBJ2-7, the full variable domain is DTGVSQNPRHKITKRGQNVTFRCDPISEHNRLYWYRQTLGQGPEFLTYFQNEAQLEKSRLLSDRFSAERPKGSFSTLEIQRTEQGDSAMYLCASSPHRREASYEQYFGPGTRLTVT.

This chain links TRBV20-1 with TRBJ2-7; a possible D gene is TRBD2 (6 bases). With 4 bases removed from V and 4 bases from J, the gap between germline ends came to 8 bases. The CDR3 spans 11 residues. CDR1 is DFQATT and CDR2 is SNEGSKA in the germline V gene (reference sequence). The CDR3 bases are TGCAGTGCTATGGGGGGTTACGAGCAGTACTTC. Encoded protein: CSAMGGYEQYF.

In DNA form, the CDR3 reads TGTGCCACCTTTGAGGGTACAGGGGCCCACGAGCAGTACTTC. This gives the protein CATFEGTGAHEQYF. The chain has TRBV28 and TRBJ2-7; the match to TRBD1 covers 7 bases. J gave up 5 bases and V 10 bases, and 14 bases lay outside the gene matches. Germline V CDR1 and CDR2: MDHEN, SYDVKM. This CDR3 comprises 14 residues.

The rearrangement links TRBV7-3 to TRBJ2-2, with TRBD2 matching 9 bases. Germline CDR1 SGHTA, CDR2 FQGTGA. CDR3 length: 15 residues. The junction had 7 bases not matched to a gene; V was cut back by 6 bases and J by 5 bases. CDR3 sequence reads: CASSSGTSSTGELFF. CDR3 DNA: TGTGCCAGCAGTTCCGGGACTAGCAGTACCGGGGAGCTGTTTTTT.

As DNA, the CDR3 is TGTGCCACCAGCGGGGACAGAGCTAATCAGCCCCAGCATTTT. Translation gives CATSGDRANQPQHF. The chain links TRBV15 to TRBJ1-5, with 7 bases lining up with TRBD1. The V and J ends lost 5 bases and 4 bases, in that order; junction bases with no gene match: 5. Germline V gene lookup returns CDR1 LNHNV and CDR2 YYDKDF (reference sequence). This CDR3 is 14 amino acids long.